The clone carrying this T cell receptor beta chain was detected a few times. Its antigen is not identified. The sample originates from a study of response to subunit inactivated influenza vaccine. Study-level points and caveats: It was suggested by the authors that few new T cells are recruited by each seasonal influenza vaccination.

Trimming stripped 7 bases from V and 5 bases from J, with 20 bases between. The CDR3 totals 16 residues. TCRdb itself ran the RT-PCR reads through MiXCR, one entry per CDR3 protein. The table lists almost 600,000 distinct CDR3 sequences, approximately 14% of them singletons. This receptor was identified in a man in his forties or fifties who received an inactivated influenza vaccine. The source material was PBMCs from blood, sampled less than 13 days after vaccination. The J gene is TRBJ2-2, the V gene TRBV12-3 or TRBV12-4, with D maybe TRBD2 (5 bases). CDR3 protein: CASTNRRGSFTGELFF. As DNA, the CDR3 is TGTGCCAGCACCAACCGGCGAGGGAGTTTTACCGGGGAGCTGTTTTTT.